A single sample gave rise to the 10 T cell receptor beta chains below, sequenced in a study of T cell repertoires in cytomegalovirus infection (dated by TCRdb to the late 2010s). The intended sense of this specimen's treatment or condition label: in vitro stimulation with specific CMV peptide epitopes to enrich CMV-specific T cells. These receptors are not linked to any known antigen. These reads were obtained on an Illumina HiSeq 1500. Starting from the raw public reads, TCRdb applied fastp trimming at Q25, assembled clones with MiXCR and retained in-frame beta chains. Under each unique CDR3 protein, matching rows form one entry showing the most common genes and DNA. The sample table lists roughly 500,000 distinct CDR3 sequences, around 30% of them with a count of one. The top ten hold 17% of the sample. The specimen was cultured PBMCs, collected from culture after CMV antigen stimulation. These TCRs come from a human donor in good health (CMV status not recorded). Some clones in this sample may be carry-over from other donors' samples.

The chain carries TRBV24-1 and TRBJ2-3; D might be TRBD2 (5 bases). Trimming stripped 9 bases from V and 5 bases from J, with 20 bases between. Germline CDR1 and CDR2: KGHDR and SFDVKD. The CDR3 spans 15 residues. CDR3 region: CATAPRGPLRDTQYF. The CDR3 nucleotides are TGTGCCACCGCCCCCCGAGGGCCACTTAGAGATACGCAGTATTTT.

The genes are TRBV7-2 and TRBJ2-5, with unresolved D. Germline CDR1 is SGHTA and CDR2 is FQGNSA. This CDR3 has 14 amino acids. Trimming pared 0 bases from V and 1 base from J, leaving 6 bases between. The CDR3 reads CASSLARAQETQYF. CDR3 bases: TGTGCCAGCAGCTTAGCTAGGGCCCAAGAGACCCAGTACTTC.

Points on this clonotype: The junction departs from the called germline gene at one end, perhaps through a read error. CDR3 in DNA: TGTGCCAGCAGCCTAGATTTCAGGGAGACCCAGTACTTC. Translating it yields CASSLDFRETQYF. The chain combines TRBV4-1 with TRBJ2-5, with no clear D. The CDR3 loop spans 13 amino acids. Looked up from germline, CDR1 is MGHRA and CDR2 is YSYEKL.

The chain uses TRBV18 and TRBJ2-7; D gene unclear. The germline gives CDR1 KGHSH, CDR2 LQKENI. V was pared by 2 bases and J by 6 bases, with 14 bases between. The CDR3 spans 14 residues. The CDR3 protein is CASSPVEIRGEQYF. In DNA form, the CDR3 reads TGTGCCAGCTCACCAGTAGAGATACGTGGCGAGCAGTACTTC.

The table lists this clonotype with a few counts. The chain couples TRBV10-3 to TRBJ2-7; 10 nucleotides line up with TRBD1. V lost 8 bases, J lost 3 bases, and 7 bases stayed unmatched. Germline loops: CDR1 ENHRY, CDR2 SYGVKD. The CDR3 has 14 residues. The CDR3 protein is CAISRQGALYEQYF. CDR3 sequence (DNA): TGTGCCATCTCCAGACAGGGGGCTCTCTACGAGCAGTACTTC.

This clonotype appeared a single time. The chain links TRBV6-8 to TRBJ2-7, with a possible D match to TRBD2 (5 bases). The CDR3 covers 15 residues. In germline, CDR1 is MNHGY, CDR2 SAAAGT. V gave up 5 bases and J gave up 0 bases, with 14 bases separating them. DNA of the CDR3: TGTGCCAGCAGTGGTCGGGAACTATCCTCCTACGAGCAGTACGTC. Translation: CASSGRELSSYEQYV.

The chain recombines TRBV20-1 with TRBJ2-7; D gene ambiguous. Trimming cost V 6 bases and J 3 bases, with 15 bases left between them. Germline V CDR1 and CDR2: DFQATT, SNEGSKA (reference sequence). This CDR3 region has 13 residues. CDR3 DNA: TGCAGTGCGCTCCTTTCGGGCGTCTACGAGCAGTACTTC. Its protein product is CSALLSGVYEQYF.

V is TRBV5-4 and J is TRBJ1-4, with 10 bases lining up with TRBD1. The CDR3 extends over 15 amino acids. V lost 0 bases and J lost 13; bases outside the gene matches: 9. Germline lookup yields CDR1 SGHNT and CDR2 YYREEE (reference sequence). In nucleotides, the CDR3 is TGTGCCAGCAGCTTGGGAGCTGGGACAGGGGACGGACTGTTTTTT. This gives the protein CASSLGAGTGDGLFF.

The rearrangement links TRBV28 to TRBJ2-5; 9 nucleotides align to TRBD1. Germline assignment: CDR1 MDHEN and CDR2 SYDVKM. The CDR3 has 17 residues. The V segment lost 4 bases and the J segment 6 bases; nucleotides outside the gene matches: 15. Here the CDR3 DNA reads TGTGCCAGCAGTTGTTCCTCCGGGACAGGGTGTGATAAGACCCAGTACTTC. Encoded protein: CASSCSSGTGCDKTQYF.

The gene calls are TRBV4-1 and TRBJ1-5; 8 positions match TRBD1. The trim removed 2 bases at V and 0 bases at J, leaving 9 bases unmatched. The CDR3 length is 18 residues. The germline CDR1 and CDR2 sequences are MGHRA and YSYEKL. The CDR3 bases are TGCGCCAGCAGCCAACCGATGGACAGGGCCGATAGCAATCAGCCCCAGCATTTT. Its protein product is CASSQPMDRADSNQPQHF.